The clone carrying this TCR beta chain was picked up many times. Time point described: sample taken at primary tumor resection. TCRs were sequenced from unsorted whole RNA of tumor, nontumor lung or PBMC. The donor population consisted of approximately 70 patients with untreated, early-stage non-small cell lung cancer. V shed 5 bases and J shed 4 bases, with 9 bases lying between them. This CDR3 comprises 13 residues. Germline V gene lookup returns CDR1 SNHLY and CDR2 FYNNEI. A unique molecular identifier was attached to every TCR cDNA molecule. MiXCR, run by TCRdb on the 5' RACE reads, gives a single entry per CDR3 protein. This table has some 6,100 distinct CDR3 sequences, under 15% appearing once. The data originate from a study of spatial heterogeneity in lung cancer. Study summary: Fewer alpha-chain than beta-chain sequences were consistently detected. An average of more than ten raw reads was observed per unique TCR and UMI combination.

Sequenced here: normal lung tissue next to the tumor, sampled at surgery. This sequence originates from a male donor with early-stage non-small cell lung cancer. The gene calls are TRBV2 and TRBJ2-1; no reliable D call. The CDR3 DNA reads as TGTGCCAGCAGTAAGGGTCGATACAATGAGCAGTTCTTC. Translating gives CASSKGRYNEQFF.